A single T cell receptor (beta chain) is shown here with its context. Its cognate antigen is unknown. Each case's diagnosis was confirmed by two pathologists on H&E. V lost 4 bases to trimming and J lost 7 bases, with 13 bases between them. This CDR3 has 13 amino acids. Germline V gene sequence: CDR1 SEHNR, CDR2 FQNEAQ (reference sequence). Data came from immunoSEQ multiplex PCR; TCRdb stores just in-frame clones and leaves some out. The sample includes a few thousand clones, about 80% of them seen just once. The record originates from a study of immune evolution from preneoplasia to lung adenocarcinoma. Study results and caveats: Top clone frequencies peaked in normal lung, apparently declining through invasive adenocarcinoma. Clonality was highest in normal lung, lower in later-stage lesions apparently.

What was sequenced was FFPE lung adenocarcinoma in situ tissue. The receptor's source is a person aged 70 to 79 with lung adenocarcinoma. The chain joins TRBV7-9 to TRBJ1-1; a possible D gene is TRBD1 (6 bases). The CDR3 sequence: CASSSVQGYEAFF. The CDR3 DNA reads TGTGCCAGCAGCTCCGTACAGGGATATGAAGCTTTCTTT.